The clone carrying this T cell receptor (beta chain) was detected many times. Per germline, CDR1 MGHDK and CDR2 SYGVNS. The ends lost 2 bases at V and 9 bases at J; junction bases unmatched: 7. The CDR3 totals 16 residues. No cell fractionation was done, so the repertoire covers all unsorted peripheral blood T cells. This sample is drawn from a study of HIV-infected patients and healthy controls. cDNA was made from about 480 ng RNA using alpha and beta constant primers. Each of the alpha and beta chains got its own library through chain-specific third strand synthesis with indices. One primer pair amplified all rearrangements per chain; each cDNA got molecular barcodes. TCRdb passed the 5' RACE reads through MiXCR, listing each CDR3 protein once. The sample includes over 15,000 distinct CDR3 sequences, around 7.7% of them seen just once.

The source is an adult in good health. Sequencing was done on a sample of blood. The genes are TRBV25-1 and TRBJ2-1; 13 bases are a match to TRBD2. The DNA of the CDR3 is TGTGCCAGCAGTGAAACTAGCGGGGGGGCTTGGGCTGAGCAGTTCTTC. Translated: CASSETSGGAWAEQFF.